This paragraph reports one TCR beta chain. The data belong to a study of shared clonotypes between healthy human individuals. Study context: The plates for each donor numbered three CD4 naive, three CD4 memory, two CD8 naive and one CD8 memory.

In the CD4+ fraction, cells were divided into CD45RA+ naive and CD45RA-negative memory subsets. The genomic DNA of each subset was split evenly across several immunoSEQ plates. TCRdb's copy holds only in-frame clones and misses some; the assay was immunoSEQ multiplex PCR. The repertoire holds 400,000 to 600,000 clones, with approximately 95% as singletons. The sequence was collected from a woman aged 30 to 39 in good health. The sample was naive CD4+ T cells sorted from blood. Subset of the sample: CD45RA+ positively selected.

CDR3 DNA sequence: TGTGCCAGCAGCTTGGTGGGACGAATGTTCTTT. This codes for CASSLVGRMFF. V and J are TRBV7-8 and TRBJ1-1, with a weak D call TRBD1 (5 bases). The length of the CDR3 is 11 residues. V was pared by 3 bases and J by 14 bases, with 13 bases between. Looked up from germline, CDR1 is SGHVS and CDR2 is FQNEAQ.